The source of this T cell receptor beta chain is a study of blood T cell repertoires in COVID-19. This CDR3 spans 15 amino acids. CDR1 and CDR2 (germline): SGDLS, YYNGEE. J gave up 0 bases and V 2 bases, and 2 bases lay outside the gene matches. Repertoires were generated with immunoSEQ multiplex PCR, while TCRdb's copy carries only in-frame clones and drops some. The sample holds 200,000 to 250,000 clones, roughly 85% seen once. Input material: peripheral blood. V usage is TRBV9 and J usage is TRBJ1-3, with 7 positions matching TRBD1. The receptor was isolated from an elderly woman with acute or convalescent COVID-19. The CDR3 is CASSVGTVSGNTIYF. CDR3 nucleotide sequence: TGTGCCAGCAGCGTCGGGACAGTCTCTGGAAACACCATATATTTT.